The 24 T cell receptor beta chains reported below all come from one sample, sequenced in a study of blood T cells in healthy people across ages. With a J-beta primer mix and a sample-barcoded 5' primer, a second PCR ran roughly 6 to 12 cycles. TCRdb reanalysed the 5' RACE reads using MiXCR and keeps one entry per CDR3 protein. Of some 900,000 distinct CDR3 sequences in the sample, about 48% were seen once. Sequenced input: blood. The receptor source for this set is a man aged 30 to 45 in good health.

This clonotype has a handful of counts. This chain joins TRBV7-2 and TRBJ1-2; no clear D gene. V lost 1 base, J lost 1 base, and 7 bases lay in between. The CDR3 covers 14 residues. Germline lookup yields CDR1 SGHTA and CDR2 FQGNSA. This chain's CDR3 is CASSLDTVNYGYTF. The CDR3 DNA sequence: TGTGCCAGCAGCTTAGACACAGTTAACTATGGCTACACCTTC.

The DNA of the CDR3 is TGTGCCAGCAGCTCAGGACGGGGGATGAACACTGAAGCTTTCTTT. Translating gives CASSSGRGMNTEAFF. The chain recombines TRBV9 with TRBJ1-1; tentative D call: TRBD1 (5 bases). The length of the CDR3 is 15 residues. CDR1 and CDR2 (germline): SGDLS, YYNGEE. The V and J ends lost 4 bases and 0 bases respectively, with 13 bases between them.

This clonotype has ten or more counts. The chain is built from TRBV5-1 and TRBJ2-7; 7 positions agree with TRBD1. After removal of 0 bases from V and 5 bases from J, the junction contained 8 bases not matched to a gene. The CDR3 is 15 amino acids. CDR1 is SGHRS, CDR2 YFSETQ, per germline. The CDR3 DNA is TGCGCCAGCAGCTTGGGGCCACTCGGGACAGACGAGCAGTACTTC. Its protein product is CASSLGPLGTDEQYF. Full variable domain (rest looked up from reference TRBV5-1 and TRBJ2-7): KAGVTQTPRYLIKTRGQQVTLSCSPISGHRSVSWYQQTPGQGLQFLFEYFSETQRNKGNFPGRFSGRQFSNSRSEMNVSTLELGDSALYLCASSLGPLGTDEQYFGPGTRLTVT.

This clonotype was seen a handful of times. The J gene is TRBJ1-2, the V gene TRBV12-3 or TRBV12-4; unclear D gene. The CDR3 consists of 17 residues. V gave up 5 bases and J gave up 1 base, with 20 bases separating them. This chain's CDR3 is CASSATPSANNNYGYTF. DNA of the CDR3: TGTGCCAGCAGTGCCACACCGAGCGCCAATAATAACTATGGCTACACCTTC.

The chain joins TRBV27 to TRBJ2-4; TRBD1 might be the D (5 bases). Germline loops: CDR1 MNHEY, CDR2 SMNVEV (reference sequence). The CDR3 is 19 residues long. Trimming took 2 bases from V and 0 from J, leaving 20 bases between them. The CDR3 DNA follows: TGTGCCAGCAGTTTAACTTTTAGTAGGGGTCGGACAGCCAAAAACATTCAGTACTTC. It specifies CASSLTFSRGRTAKNIQYF.

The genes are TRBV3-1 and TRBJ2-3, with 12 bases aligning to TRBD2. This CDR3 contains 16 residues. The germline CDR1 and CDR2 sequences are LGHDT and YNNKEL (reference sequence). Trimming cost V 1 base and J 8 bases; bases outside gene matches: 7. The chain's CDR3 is CASSQGLAGALTTQYF. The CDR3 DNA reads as TGTGCCAGCAGCCAAGGACTAGCGGGGGCCTTAACTACGCAGTATTTT.

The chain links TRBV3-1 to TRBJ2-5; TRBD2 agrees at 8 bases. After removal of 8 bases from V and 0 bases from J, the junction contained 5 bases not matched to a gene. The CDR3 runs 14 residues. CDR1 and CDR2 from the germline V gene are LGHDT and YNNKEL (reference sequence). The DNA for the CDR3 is TGTGCCAGCCGGGCGACTAGCGACCAAGAGACCCAGTACTTC. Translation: CASRATSDQETQYF.

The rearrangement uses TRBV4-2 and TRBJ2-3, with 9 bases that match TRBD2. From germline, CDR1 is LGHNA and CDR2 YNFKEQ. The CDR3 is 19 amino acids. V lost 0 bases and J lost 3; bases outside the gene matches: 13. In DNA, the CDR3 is TGTGCCAGCAGCCAAGATGGAGGTAGGACTAGCGTCAGTACAGATACGCAGTATTTT. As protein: CASSQDGGRTSVSTDTQYF.

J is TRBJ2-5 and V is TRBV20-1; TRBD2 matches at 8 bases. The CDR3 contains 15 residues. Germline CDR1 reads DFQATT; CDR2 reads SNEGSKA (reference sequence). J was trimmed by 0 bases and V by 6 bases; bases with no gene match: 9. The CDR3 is CSARPSGRNQETQYF. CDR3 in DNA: TGCAGTGCACGCCCTAGCGGGCGAAACCAAGAGACCCAGTACTTC.

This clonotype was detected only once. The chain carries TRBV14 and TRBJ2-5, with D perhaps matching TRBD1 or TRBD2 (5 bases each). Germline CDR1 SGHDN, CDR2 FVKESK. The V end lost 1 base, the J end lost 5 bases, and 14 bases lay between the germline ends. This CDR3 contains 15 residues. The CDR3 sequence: CASSQGGAGRETQYF. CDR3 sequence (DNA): TGTGCCAGCAGCCAAGGAGGGGCAGGGCGTGAGACCCAGTACTTC.

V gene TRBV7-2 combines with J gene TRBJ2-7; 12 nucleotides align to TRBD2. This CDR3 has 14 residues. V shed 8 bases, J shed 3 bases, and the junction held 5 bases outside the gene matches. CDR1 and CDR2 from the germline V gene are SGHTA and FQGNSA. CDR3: CASLKTSGGYEQYF. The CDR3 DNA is TGTGCCAGCCTCAAGACTAGCGGGGGCTACGAGCAGTACTTC.

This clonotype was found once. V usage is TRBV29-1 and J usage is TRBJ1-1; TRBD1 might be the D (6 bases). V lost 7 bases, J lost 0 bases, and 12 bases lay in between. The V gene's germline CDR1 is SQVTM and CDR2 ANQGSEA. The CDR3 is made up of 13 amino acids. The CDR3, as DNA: TGCAGCGCAAACAGGGCCATGAACACTGAAGCTTTCTTT. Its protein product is CSANRAMNTEAFF.

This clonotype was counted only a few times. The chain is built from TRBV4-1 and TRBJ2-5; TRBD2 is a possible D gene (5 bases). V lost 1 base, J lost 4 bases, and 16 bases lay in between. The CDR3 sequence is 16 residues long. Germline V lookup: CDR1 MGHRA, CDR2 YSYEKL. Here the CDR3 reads CASSQGRGIGGETQYF. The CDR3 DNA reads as TGCGCCAGCAGCCAAGGGAGAGGGATCGGAGGAGAGACCCAGTACTTC.

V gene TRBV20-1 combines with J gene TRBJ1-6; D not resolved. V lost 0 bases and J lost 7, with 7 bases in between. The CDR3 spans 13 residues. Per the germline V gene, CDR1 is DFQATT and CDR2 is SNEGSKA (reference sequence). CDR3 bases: TGCAGTGCTAGAGAAAGCCCCAATTCACCCCTCCACTTT. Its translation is CSARESPNSPLHF.

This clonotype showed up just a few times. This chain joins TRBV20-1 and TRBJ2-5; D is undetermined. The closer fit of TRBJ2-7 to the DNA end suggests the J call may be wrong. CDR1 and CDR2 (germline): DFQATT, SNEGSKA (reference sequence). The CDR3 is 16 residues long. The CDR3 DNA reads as TGCAGTGCTAGAGGCGGCCAGACGGTTATATTATACGAGCAGTACTTC. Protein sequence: CSARGGQTVILYEQYF.

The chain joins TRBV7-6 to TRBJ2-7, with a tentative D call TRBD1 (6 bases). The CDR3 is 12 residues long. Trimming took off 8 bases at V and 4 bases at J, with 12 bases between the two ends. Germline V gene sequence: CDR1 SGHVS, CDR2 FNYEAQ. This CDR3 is CASGYTGYEQYF. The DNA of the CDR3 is TGTGCCAGCGGGTATACAGGGTACGAGCAGTACTTC.

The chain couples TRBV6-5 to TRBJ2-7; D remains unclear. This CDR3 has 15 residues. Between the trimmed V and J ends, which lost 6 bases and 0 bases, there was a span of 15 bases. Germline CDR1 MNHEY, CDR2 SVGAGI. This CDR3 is CASSSTARSSYEQYF. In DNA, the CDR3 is TGTGCCAGCAGCTCAACGGCACGGAGCTCCTACGAGCAGTACTTC.

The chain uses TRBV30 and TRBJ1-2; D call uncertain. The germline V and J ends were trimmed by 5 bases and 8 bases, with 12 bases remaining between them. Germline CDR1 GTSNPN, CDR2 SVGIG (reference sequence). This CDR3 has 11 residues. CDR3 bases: TGTGCCTGGGAGGATGTACTGGGCTACACCTTC. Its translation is CAWEDVLGYTF.

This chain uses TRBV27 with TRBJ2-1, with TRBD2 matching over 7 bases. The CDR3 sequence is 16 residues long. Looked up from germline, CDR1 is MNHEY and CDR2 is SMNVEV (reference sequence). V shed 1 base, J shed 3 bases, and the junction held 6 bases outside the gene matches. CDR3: CASSLLASGDYNEQFF. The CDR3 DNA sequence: TGTGCCAGCAGTTTATTAGCCAGCGGGGACTACAATGAGCAGTTCTTC.

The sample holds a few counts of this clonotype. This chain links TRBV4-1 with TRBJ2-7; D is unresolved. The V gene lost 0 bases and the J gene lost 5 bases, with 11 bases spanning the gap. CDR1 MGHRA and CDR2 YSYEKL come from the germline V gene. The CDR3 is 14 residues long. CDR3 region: CASSQEGIIDEQYF. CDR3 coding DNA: TGCGCCAGCAGCCAAGAAGGGATCATCGACGAGCAGTACTTC.

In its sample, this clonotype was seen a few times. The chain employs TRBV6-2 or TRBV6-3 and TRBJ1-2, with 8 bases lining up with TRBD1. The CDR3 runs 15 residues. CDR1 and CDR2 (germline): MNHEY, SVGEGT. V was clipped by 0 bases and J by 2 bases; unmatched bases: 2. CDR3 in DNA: TGTGCCAGCAGTTACTCCCGGGACAGGAACTATGGCTACACCTTC. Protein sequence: CASSYSRDRNYGYTF.

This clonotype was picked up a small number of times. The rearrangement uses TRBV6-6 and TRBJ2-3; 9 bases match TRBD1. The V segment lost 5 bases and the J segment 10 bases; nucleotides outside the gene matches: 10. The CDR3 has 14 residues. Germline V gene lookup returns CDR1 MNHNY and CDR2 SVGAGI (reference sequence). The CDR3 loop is CASSKGQGGGPQYF. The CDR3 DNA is TGTGCCAGCAGTAAGGGACAGGGCGGGGGTCCGCAGTATTTT.

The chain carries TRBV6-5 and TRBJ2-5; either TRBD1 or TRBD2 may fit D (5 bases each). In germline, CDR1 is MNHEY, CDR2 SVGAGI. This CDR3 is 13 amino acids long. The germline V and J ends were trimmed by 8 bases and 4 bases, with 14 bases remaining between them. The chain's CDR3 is CASQTLGRETQYF. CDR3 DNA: TGTGCCAGCCAAACACTGGGACGAGAGACCCAGTACTTC.

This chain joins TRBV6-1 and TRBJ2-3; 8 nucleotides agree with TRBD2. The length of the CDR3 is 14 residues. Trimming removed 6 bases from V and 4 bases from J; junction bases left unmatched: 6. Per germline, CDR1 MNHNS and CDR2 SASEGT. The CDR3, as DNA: TGTGCCAGCAGACCTAGCGGGTCGGCAGATACGCAGTATTTT. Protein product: CASRPSGSADTQYF.